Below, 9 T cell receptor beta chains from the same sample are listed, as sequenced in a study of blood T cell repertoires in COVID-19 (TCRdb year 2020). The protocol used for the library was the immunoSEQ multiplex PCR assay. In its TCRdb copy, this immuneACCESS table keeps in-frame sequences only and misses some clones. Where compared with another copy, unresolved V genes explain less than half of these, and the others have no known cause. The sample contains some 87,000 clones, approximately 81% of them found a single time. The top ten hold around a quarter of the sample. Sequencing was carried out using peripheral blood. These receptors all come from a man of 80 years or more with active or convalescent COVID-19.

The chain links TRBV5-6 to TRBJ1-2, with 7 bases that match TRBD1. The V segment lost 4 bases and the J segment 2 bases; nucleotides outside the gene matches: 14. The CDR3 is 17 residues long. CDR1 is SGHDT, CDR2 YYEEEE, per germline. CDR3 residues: CASSLGQELIWNYGYTF. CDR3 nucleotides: TGTGCCAGCAGCCTTGGACAGGAACTGATTTGGAACTATGGCTACACCTTC.

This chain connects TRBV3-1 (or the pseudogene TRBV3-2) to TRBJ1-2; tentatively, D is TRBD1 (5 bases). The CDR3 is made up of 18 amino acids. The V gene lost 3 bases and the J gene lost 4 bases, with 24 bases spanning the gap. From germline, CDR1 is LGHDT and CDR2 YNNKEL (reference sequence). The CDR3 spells CASSHTVGQGTYTYGYTF. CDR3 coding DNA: TGTGCCAGCAGCCACACTGTTGGGCAGGGCACTTACACCTATGGCTACACCTTC.

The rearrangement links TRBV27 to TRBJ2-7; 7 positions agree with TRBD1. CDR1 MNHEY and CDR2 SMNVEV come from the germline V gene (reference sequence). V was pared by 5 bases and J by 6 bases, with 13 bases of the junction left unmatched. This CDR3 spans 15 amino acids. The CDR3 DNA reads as TGTGCCAGCAGTCCGGCTGGCGACAGGGCCTCCGAGCAGTACTTC. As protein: CASSPAGDRASEQYF.

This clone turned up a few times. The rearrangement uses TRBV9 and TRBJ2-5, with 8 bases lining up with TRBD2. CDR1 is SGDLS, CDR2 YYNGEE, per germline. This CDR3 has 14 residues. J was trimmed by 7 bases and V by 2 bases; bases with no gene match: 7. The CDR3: CASSVDGGGSTQYF. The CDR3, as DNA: TGTGCCAGCAGCGTCGACGGCGGGGGGTCGACCCAGTACTTC.

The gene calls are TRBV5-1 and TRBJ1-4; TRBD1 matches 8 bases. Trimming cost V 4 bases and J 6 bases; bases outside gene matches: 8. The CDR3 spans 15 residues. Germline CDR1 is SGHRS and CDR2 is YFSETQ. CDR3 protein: CASSLTGVTDEKLFF. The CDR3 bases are TGCGCCAGCAGCCTGACAGGGGTTACGGATGAAAAACTGTTTTTT.

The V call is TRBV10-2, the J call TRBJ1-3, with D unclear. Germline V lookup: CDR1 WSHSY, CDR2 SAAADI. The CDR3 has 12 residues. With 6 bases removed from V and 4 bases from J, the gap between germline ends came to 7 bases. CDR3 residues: CASSPGGNTIYF. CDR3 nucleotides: TGCGCCAGCAGCCCAGGAGGAAACACCATATATTTT.

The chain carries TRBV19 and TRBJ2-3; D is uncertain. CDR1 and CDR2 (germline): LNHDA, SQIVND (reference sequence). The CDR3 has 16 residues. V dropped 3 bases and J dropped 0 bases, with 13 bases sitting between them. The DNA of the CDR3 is TGTGCCAGTAGTATCACCGGAAGCGCAAGCACAGATACGCAGTATTTT. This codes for CASSITGSASTDTQYF.

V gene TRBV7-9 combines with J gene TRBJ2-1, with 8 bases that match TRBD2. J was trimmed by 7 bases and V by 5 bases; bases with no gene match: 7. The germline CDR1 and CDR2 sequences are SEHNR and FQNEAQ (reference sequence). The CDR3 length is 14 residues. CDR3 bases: TGTGCCAGCAGCGAACGGGGGGGCCGGAATGAGCAGTTCTTC. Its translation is CASSERGGRNEQFF.

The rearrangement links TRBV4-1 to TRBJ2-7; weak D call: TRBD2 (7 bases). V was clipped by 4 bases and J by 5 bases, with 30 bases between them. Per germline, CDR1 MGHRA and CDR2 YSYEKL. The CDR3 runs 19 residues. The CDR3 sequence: CASSLNRGGAGFGADEQYF. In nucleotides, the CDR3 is TGCGCCAGCAGCCTCAACAGAGGGGGGGCCGGCTTCGGGGCTGACGAGCAGTACTTC.